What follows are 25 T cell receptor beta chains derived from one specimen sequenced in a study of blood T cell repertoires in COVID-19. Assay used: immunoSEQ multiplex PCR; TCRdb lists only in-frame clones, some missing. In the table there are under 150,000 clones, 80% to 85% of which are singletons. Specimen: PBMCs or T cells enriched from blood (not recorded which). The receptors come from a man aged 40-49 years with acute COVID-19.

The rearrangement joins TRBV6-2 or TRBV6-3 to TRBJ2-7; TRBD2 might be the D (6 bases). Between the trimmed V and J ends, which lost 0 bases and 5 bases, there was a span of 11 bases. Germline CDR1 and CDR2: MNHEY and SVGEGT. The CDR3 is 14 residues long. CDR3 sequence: CASSYSPTSHEQYF. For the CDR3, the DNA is TGTGCCAGCAGTTACTCGCCGACTAGTCACGAGCAGTACTTC.

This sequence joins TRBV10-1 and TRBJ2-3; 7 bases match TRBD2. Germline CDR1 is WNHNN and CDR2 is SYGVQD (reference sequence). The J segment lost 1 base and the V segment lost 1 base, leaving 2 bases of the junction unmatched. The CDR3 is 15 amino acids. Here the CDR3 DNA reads TGCGCCAGCAGTGAGTTTGGGGGGGGCACAGATACGCAGTATTTT. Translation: CASSEFGGGTDTQYF.

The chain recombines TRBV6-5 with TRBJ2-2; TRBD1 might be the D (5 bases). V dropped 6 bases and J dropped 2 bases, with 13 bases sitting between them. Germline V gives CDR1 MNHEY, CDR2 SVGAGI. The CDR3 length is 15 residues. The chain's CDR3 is CASSNQGANTGELFF. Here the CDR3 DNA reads TGTGCCAGCAGCAACCAGGGCGCCAACACCGGGGAGCTGTTTTTT.

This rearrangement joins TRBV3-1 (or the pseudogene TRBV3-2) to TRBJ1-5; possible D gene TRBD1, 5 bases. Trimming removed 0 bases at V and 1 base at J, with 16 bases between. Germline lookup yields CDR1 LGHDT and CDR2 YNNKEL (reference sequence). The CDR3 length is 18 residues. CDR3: CASSQDFEGVGSNQPQHF. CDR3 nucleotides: TGTGCCAGCAGCCAAGATTTCGAAGGGGTCGGAAGCAATCAGCCCCAGCATTTT.

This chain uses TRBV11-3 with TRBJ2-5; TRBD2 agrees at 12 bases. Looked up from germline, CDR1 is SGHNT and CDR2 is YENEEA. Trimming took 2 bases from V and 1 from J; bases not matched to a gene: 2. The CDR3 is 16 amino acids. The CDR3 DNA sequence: TGTGCCAGCAGCTTAAGGACTAGCGGGGCCCAAGAGACCCAGTACTTC. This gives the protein CASSLRTSGAQETQYF.

CDR3 DNA sequence: TGTGCCAGCTCCCTTCAACTCCAGCCCCAGCATTTT. This translates into CASSLQLQPQHF. The rearrangement links TRBV7-9 to TRBJ1-5, with D unclear. The germline V gene encodes CDR1 SEHNR and CDR2 FQNEAQ (reference sequence). Trimming pared 8 bases from V and 7 bases from J, leaving 12 bases between. The CDR3 length is 12 residues.

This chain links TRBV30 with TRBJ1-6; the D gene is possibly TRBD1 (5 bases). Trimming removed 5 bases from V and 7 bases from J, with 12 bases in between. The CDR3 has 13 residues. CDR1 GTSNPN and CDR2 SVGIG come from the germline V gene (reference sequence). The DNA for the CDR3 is TGTGCCTGGGGGAGGACAAAAAATTCACCCCTCCACTTT. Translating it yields CAWGRTKNSPLHF.

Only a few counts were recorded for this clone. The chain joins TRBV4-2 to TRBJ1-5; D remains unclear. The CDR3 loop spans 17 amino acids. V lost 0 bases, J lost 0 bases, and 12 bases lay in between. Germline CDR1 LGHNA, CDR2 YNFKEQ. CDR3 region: CASSQDVAEYSNQPQHF. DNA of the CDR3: TGTGCCAGCAGCCAAGATGTGGCAGAATATAGCAATCAGCCCCAGCATTTT.

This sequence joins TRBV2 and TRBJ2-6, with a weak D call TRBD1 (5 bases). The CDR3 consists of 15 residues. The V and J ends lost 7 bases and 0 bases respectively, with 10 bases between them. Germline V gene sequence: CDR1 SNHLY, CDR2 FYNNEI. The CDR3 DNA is TGTGCCAGCACTTGGACAACCTCTGGGGCCAACGTCCTGACTTTC. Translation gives CASTWTTSGANVLTF.

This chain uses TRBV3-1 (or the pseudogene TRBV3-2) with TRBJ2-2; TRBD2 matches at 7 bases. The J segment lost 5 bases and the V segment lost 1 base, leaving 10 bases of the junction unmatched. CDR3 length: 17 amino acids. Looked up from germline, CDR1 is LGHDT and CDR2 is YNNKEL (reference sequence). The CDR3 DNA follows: TGTGCCAGCAGCCAAGTCGCGGGGGTGGTAAGAACCGGGGAGCTGTTTTTT. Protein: CASSQVAGVVRTGELFF.

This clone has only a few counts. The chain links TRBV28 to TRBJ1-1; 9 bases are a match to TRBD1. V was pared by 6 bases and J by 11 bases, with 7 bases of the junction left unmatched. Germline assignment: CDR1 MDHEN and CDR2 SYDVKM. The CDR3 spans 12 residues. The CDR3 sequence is CASRRQGGRAFF. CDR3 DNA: TGTGCCAGCAGGCGACAGGGGGGGAGGGCTTTCTTT. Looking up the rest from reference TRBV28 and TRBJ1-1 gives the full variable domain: DVKVTQSSRYLVKRTGEKVFLECVQDMDHENMFWYRQDPGLGLRLIYFSYDVKMKEKGDIPEGYSVSREKKERFSLILESASTNQTSMYLCASRRQGGRAFFGQGTRLTVV.

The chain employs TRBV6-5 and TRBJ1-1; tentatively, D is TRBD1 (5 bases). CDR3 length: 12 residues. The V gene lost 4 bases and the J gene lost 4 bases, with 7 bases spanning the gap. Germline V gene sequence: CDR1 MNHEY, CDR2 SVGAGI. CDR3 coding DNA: TGTGCCAGCAGTTCAGGGATCACTGAAGCTTTCTTT. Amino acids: CASSSGITEAFF.

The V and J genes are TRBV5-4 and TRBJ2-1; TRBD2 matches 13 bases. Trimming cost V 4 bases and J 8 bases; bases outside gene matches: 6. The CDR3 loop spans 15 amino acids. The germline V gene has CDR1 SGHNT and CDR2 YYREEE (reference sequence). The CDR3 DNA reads TGTGCCAGCAGCAAGGGGACTAGCGGGACCGATGAGCAGTTCTTC. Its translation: CASSKGTSGTDEQFF. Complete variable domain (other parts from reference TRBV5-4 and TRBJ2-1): ETGVTQSPTHLIKTRGQQVTLRCSSQSGHNTVSWYQQALGQGPQFIFQYYREEENGRGNFPPRFSGLQFPNYSSELNVNALELDDSALYLCASSKGTSGTDEQFFGPGTRLTVL.

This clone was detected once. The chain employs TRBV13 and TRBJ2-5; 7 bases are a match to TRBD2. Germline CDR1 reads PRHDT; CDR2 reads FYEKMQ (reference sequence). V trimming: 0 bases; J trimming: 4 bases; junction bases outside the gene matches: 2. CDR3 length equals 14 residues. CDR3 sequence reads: CASSLGGEGETQYF. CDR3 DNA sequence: TGTGCCAGCAGCTTAGGCGGGGAGGGAGAGACCCAGTACTTC.

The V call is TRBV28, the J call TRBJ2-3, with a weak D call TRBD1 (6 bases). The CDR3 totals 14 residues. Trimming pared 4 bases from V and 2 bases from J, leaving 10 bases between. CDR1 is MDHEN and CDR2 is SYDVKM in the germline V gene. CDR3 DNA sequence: TGTGCCAGCAGTTCAGGGGTACCCACAGATACGCAGTATTTT. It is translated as CASSSGVPTDTQYF.

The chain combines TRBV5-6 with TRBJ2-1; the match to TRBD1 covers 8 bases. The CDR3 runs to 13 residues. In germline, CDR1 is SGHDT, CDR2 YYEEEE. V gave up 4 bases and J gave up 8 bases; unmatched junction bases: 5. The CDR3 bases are TGTGCCAGCAGCGGGGACAGGTCGGATGAGCAGTTCTTC. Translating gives CASSGDRSDEQFF.

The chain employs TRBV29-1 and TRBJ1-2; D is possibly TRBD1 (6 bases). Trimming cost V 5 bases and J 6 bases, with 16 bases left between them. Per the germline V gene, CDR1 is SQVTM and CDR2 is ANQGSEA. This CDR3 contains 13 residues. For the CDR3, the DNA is TGCAGCGTTTTCGGGGGGCACAAAGATGGCTACACCTTC. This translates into CSVFGGHKDGYTF.

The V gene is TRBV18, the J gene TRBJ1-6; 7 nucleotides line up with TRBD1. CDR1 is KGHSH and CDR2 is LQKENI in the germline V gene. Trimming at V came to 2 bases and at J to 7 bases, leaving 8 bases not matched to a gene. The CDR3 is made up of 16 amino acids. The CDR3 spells CASSPRGGDSNSPLHF. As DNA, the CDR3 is TGTGCCAGCTCACCAAGAGGGGGCGATTCAAATTCACCCCTCCACTTT.

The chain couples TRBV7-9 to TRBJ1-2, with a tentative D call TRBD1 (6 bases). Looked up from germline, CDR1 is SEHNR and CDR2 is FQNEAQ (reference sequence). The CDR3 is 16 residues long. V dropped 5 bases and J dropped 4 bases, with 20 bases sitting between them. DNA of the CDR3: TGTGCCAGCAGCACGGACAGAACCATAACTAGCTATGGCTACACCTTC. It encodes CASSTDRTITSYGYTF.

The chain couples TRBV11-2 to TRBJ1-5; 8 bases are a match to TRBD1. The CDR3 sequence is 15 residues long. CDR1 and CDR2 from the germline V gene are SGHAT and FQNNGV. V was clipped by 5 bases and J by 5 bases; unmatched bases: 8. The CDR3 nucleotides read TGTGCCAGCAGCCTTACAGGGGGGAGAGATCAGCCCCAGCATTTT. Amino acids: CASSLTGGRDQPQHF.

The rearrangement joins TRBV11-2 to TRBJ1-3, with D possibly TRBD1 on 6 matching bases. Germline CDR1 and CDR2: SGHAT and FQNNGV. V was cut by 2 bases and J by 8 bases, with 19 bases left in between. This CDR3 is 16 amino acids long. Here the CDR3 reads CASSLLGGGNMDTIYF. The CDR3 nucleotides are TGTGCCAGCAGCTTACTTGGGGGCGGAAATATGGACACCATATATTTT.

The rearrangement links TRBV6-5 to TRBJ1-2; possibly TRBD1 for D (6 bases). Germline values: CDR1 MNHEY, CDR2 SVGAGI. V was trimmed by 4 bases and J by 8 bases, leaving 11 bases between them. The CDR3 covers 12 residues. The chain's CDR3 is CASSSAGEGYTF. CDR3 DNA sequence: TGTGCCAGCAGTTCGGCAGGGGAGGGCTACACCTTC.

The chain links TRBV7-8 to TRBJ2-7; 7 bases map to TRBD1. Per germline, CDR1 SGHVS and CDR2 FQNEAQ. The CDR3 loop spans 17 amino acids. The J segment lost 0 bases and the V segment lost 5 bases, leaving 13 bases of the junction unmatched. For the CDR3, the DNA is TGTGCCAGCAGCGGGAGAGGGGCGGCAGGGGGCTCCTACGAGCAGTACTTC. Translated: CASSGRGAAGGSYEQYF.

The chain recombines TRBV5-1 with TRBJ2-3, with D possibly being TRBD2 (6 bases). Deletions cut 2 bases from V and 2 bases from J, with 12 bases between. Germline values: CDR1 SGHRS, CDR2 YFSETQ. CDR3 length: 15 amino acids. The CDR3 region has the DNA TGCGCCAGCAGCTTAGGGCGGGGACTCACAGATACGCAGTATTTT. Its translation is CASSLGRGLTDTQYF. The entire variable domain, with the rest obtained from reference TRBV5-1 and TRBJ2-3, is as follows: KAGVTQTPRYLIKTRGQQVTLSCSPISGHRSVSWYQQTPGQGLQFLFEYFSETQRNKGNFPGRFSGRQFSNSRSEMNVSTLELGDSALYLCASSLGRGLTDTQYFGPGTRLTVL.

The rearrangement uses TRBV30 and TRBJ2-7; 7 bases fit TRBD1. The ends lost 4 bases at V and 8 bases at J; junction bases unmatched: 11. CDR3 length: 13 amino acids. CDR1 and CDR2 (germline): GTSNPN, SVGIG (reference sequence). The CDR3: CAWTPSGDSKQYF. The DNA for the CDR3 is TGTGCCTGGACTCCGTCCGGGGACAGTAAGCAGTACTTC.